This T cell receptor (beta chain) was sequenced for a study of cytomegalovirus exposure and HLA in healthy donors. The repertoire was sequenced with immunoSEQ multiplex PCR; TCRdb's copy has only in-frame clones and lacks some. The sample shows under 150,000 clones, approximately 90% of them seen only once. The study drew the donors from its roughly 120-subject validation cohort, separate from the roughly 670-subject first cohort. CDR1 is MNHNS, CDR2 SASEGT, per germline. With 0 bases removed from V and 4 bases from J, the gap between germline ends came to 16 bases. The CDR3 extends over 17 amino acids. Concerning this clone itself: Antigen: not known.

Study findings and constraints: Overall, roughly 150 TCR beta chains were annotated as cytomegalovirus-associated. Cytomegalovirus status was reportedly diagnosed by the classifier with high sensitivity and specificity.

This TCR derives from a young woman in good health and CMV-seronegative. The source material was PBMCs. The V and J genes are TRBV6-1 and TRBJ2-1, with D tentatively TRBD1 (6 bases). The CDR3 loop reads CASSEAWGQGRYNEQFF. In DNA, the CDR3 is TGTGCCAGCAGTGAAGCGTGGGGGCAGGGGAGATACAATGAGCAGTTCTTC.